The present T cell receptor (beta chain) was sequenced within a study of early T cells in non-severe SARS-CoV-2 infection. MiXCR, applied by TCRdb to the 5' RACE reads, yields one record per CDR3 protein. The sample contains tens of thousands of distinct CDR3 sequences, over 5% of which appear only once. V lost 2 bases to trimming and J lost 5 bases, with 12 bases between them. The CDR3 runs to 14 residues. Germline V lookup: CDR1 SGDLS, CDR2 YYNGEE. In this sample, this clonotype turned up many times. V and J are TRBV9 and TRBJ2-3; D uncertain. This receptor was identified in an adult who was a healthcare worker with PCR-confirmed SARS-CoV-2 infection or an uninfected control (not recorded which). The sample here was whole blood, taken at baseline. Written as DNA, the CDR3 is TGTGCCAGCAGCGTTATGCCCAGAGGAGATACGCAGTATTTT. It is translated as CASSVMPRGDTQYF.